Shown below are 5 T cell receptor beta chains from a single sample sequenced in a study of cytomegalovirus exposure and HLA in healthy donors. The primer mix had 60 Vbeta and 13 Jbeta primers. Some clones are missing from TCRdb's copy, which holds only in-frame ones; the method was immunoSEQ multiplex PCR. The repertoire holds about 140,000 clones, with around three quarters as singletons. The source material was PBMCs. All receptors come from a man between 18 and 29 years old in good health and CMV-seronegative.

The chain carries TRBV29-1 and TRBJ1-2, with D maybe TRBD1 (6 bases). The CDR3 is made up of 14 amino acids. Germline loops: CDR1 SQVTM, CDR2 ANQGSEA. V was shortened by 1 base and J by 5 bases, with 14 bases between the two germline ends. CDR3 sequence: CSVEAITGFYGYTF. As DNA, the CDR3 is TGCAGCGTTGAAGCGATAACAGGGTTTTATGGCTACACCTTC.

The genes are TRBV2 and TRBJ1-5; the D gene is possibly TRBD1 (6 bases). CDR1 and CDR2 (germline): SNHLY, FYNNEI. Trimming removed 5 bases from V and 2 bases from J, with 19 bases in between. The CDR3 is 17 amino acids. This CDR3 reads CASSKLANRAGNQPQHF. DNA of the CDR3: TGTGCCAGCAGTAAACTTGCCAACAGGGCCGGCAATCAGCCCCAGCATTTT.

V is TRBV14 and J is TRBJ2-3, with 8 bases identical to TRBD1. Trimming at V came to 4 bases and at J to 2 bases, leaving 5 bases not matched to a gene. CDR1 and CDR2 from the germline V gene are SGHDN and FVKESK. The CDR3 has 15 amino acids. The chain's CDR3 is CASSRQGSSTDTQYF. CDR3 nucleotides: TGTGCCAGCAGCCGACAGGGGTCTTCCACAGATACGCAGTATTTT.

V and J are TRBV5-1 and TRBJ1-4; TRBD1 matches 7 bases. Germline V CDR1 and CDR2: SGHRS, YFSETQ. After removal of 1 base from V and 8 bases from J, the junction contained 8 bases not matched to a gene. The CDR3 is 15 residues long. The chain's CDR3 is CASSLLGGVEEKLFF. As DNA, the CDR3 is TGCGCCAGCAGCTTGCTAGGGGGCGTCGAAGAAAAACTGTTTTTT.

CDR3 amino acids: CASSLYGTEAFF. CDR3 sequence (DNA): TGTGCCAGCAGTTTATACGGCACTGAAGCTTTCTTT. V usage is TRBV28 and J usage is TRBJ1-1, with D unresolved. The CDR3 extends over 12 amino acids. From germline, CDR1 is MDHEN and CDR2 SYDVKM. V was trimmed by 1 base and J by 4 bases, leaving 4 bases between them.